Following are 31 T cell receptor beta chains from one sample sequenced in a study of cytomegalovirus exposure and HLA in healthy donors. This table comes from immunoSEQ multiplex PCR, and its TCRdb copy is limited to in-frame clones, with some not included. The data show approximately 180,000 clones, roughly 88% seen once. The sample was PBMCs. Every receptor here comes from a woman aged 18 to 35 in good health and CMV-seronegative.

CDR3 loop: CASSLKAGDPYEQYF. The CDR3 DNA sequence: TGTGCCAGCAGTTTAAAGGCAGGGGATCCCTACGAGCAGTACTTC. The chain combines TRBV27 with TRBJ2-7, with D possibly matching TRBD1 (6 bases). Germline assignment: CDR1 MNHEY and CDR2 SMNVEV (reference sequence). Trimming pared 2 bases from V and 2 bases from J, leaving 13 bases between. The CDR3 covers 15 residues.

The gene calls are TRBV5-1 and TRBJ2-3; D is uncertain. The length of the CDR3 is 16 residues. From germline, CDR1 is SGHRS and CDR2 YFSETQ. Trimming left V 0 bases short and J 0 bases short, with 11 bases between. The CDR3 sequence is CASSLVLRTSTDTQYF. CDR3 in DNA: TGCGCCAGCAGCTTGGTGTTGCGTACTAGCACAGATACGCAGTATTTT.

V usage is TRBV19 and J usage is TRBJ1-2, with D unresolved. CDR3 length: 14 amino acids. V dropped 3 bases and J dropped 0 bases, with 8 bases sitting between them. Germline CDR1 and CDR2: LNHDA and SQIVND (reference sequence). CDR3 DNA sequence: TGTGCCAGTAGTATCACTGCAACTAACTATGGCTACACCTTC. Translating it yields CASSITATNYGYTF. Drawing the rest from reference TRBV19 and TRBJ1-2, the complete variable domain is DGGITQSPKYLFRKEGQNVTLSCEQNLNHDAMYWYRQDPGQGLRLIYYSQIVNDFQKGDIAEGYSVSREKKESFPLTVTSAQKNPTAFYLCASSITATNYGYTFGSGTRLTVV.

The CDR3 coding sequence is TGTGCCAGCAGCGCGGGAAAGTACGAGCAGTACTTC. Amino acids: CASSAGKYEQYF. This sequence joins TRBV6-5 and TRBJ2-7, with a tentative D call TRBD2 (6 bases). CDR1 MNHEY and CDR2 SVGAGI come from the germline V gene. This CDR3 contains 12 residues. V shed 6 bases and J shed 4 bases, with 10 bases lying between them.

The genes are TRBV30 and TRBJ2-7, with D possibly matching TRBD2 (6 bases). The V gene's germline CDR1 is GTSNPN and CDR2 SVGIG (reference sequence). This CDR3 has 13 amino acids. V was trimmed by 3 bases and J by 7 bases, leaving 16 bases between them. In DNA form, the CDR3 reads TGTGCCTGGAGCGGGCTCGGGGGTGAAGAGCAGTACTTC. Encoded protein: CAWSGLGGEEQYF.

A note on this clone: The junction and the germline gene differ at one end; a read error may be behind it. The CDR3 DNA follows: TGTGCGAGCAACGGGGGGCCTGGAGAGACCCAGTACTTC. This sequence encodes CASNGGPGETQYF. This rearrangement joins TRBV7-3 to TRBJ2-5; the D gene is possibly TRBD2 (7 bases). The CDR3 length is 13 residues. Germline loops: CDR1 SGHTA, CDR2 FQGTGA.

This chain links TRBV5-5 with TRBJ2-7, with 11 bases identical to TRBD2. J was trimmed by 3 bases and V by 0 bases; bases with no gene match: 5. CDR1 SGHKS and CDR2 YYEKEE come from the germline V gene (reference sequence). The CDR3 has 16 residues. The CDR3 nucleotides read TGTGCCAGCAGCTTGGCCGGGACTAGCGGAAGCTACGAGCAGTACTTC. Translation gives CASSLAGTSGSYEQYF.

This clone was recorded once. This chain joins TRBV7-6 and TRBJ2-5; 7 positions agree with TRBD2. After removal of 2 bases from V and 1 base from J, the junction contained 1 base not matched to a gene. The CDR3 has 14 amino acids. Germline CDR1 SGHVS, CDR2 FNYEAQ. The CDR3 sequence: CASSLIAGQETQYF. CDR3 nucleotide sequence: TGTGCCAGCAGCTTAATAGCGGGCCAAGAGACCCAGTACTTC.

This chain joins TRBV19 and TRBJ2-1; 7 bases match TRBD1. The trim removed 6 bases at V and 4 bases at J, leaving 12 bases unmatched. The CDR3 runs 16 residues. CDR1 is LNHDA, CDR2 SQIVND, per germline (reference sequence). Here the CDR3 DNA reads TGTGCCAGTAGCATTCACAGGGGCTCACTGTACAATGAGCAGTTCTTC. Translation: CASSIHRGSLYNEQFF. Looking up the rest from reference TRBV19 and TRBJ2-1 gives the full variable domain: DGGITQSPKYLFRKEGQNVTLSCEQNLNHDAMYWYRQDPGQGLRLIYYSQIVNDFQKGDIAEGYSVSREKKESFPLTVTSAQKNPTAFYLCASSIHRGSLYNEQFFGPGTRLTVL.

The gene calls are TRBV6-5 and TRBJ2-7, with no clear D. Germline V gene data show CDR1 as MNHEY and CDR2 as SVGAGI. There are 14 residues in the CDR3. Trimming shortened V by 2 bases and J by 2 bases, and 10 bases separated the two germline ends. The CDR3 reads CASSYGGITYEQYF. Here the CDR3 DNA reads TGTGCCAGCAGTTACGGCGGAATCACCTACGAGCAGTACTTC.

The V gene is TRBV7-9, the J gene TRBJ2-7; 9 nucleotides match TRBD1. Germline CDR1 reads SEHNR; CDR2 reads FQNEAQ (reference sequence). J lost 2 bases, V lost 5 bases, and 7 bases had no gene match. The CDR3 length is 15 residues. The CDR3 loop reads CASSPIRTGAYEQYF. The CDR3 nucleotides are TGTGCCAGCAGCCCGATTCGGACAGGGGCCTACGAGCAGTACTTC.

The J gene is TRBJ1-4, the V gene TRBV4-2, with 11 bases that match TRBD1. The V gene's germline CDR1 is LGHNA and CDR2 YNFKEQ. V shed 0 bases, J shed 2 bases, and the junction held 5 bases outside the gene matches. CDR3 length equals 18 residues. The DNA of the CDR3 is TGTGCCAGCAGCCAAGAGGGGACAGGGGGGACGACTAATGAAAAACTGTTTTTT. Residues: CASSQEGTGGTTNEKLFF.

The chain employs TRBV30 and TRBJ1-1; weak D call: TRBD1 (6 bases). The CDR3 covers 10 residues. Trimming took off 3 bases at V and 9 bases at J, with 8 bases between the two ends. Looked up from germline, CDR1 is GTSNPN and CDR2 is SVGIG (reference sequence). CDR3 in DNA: TGTGCCTGGAGCGGGGACAAAGCTTTCTTT. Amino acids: CAWSGDKAFF.

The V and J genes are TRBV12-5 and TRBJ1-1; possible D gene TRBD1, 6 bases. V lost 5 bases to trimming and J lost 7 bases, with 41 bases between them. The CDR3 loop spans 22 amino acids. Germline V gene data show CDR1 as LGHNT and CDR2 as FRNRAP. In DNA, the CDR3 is TGTGCTAGTGGTATACGACAGGCTCGTGCTCGCCCATCGAACAACCTCCCCTTTGAAGCTTTCTTT. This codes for CASGIRQARARPSNNLPFEAFF.

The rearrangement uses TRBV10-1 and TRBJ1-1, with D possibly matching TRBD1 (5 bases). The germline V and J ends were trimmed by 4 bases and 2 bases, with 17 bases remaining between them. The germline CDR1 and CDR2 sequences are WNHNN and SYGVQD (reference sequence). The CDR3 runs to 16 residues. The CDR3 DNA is TGCGCCAGCAGTGCCCAGGGCGGATGGGCTAACACTGAAGCTTTCTTT. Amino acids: CASSAQGGWANTEAFF.

The CDR3 DNA sequence: TGCAGCGCCTCCGGGACAGGGGACTACGAGCAGTACTTC. Translated: CSASGTGDYEQYF. The chain has TRBV29-1 and TRBJ2-7; 10 nucleotides line up with TRBD1. The CDR3 spans 13 residues. In germline, CDR1 is SQVTM, CDR2 ANQGSEA. J was trimmed by 3 bases and V by 7 bases; bases with no gene match: 6.

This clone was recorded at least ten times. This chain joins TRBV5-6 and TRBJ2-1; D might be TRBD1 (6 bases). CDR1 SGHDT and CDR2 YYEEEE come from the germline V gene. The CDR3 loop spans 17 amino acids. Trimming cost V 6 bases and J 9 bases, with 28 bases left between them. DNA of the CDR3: TGTGCCAGCACCCCTAGCTTTGTGGGGGCGGGTCTGGGTGAGCAGTTCTTC. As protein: CASTPSFVGAGLGEQFF.

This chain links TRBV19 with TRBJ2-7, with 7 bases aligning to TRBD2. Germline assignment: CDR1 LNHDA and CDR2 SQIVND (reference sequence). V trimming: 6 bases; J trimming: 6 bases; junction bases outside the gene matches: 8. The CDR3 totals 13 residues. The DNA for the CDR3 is TGTGCCAGTAGCCGGGGATCGGGAGGCGAGCAGTACTTC. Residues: CASSRGSGGEQYF.

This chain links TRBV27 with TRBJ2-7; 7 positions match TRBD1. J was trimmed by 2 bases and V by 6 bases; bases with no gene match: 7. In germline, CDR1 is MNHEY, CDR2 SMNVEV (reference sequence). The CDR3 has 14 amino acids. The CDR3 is CASRELQGPYEQYF. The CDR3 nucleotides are TGTGCCAGCAGAGAGCTACAGGGGCCCTACGAGCAGTACTTC.

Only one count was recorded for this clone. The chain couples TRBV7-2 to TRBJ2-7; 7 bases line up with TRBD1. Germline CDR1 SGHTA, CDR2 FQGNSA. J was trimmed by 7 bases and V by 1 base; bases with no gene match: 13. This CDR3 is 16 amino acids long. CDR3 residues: CASSLGGTAQRVEQYF. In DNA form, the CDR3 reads TGTGCCAGCAGCTTAGGGGGGACAGCCCAACGTGTGGAGCAGTACTTC.

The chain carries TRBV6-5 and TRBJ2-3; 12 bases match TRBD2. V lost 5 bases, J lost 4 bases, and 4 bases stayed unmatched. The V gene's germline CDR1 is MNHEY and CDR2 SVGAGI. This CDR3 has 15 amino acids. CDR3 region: CASSPLAGGADTQYF. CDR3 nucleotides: TGTGCCAGCAGTCCACTAGCGGGGGGCGCAGATACGCAGTATTTT.

CDR3 in DNA: TGTGCCAGCAGCTTAGCATACCACAGAGGACAGGGAAGGGACTACGAGCAGTACTTC. Translated, it gives CASSLAYHRGQGRDYEQYF. The V call is TRBV7-6, the J call TRBJ2-7, with 8 bases fitting TRBD1. Germline V gene lookup returns CDR1 SGHVS and CDR2 FNYEAQ. This CDR3 has 19 amino acids. The J segment lost 3 bases and the V segment lost 0 bases, leaving 16 bases of the junction unmatched.

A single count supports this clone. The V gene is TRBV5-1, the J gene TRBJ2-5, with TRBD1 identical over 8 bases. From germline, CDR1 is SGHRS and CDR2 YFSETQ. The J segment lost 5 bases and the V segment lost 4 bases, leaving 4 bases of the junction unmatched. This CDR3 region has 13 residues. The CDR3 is CASSIRDRETQYF. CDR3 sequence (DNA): TGCGCCAGCAGCATCCGGGACAGGGAGACCCAGTACTTC. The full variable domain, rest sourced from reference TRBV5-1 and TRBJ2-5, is KAGVTQTPRYLIKTRGQQVTLSCSPISGHRSVSWYQQTPGQGLQFLFEYFSETQRNKGNFPGRFSGRQFSNSRSEMNVSTLELGDSALYLCASSIRDRETQYFGPGTRLLVL.

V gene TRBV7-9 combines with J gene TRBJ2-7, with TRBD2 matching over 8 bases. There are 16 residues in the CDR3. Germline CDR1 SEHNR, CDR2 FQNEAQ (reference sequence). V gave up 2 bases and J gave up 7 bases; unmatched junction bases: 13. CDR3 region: CASSLRSGSGGTEQYF. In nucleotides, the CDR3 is TGTGCCAGCAGCTTACGAAGCGGGAGCGGTGGGACAGAGCAGTACTTC. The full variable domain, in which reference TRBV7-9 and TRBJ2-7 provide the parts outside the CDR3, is DTGVSQNPRHKITKRGQNVTFRCDPISEHNRLYWYRQTLGQGPEFLTYFQNEAQLEKSRLLSDRFSAERPKGSFSTLEIQRTEQGDSAMYLCASSLRSGSGGTEQYFGPGTRLTVT.

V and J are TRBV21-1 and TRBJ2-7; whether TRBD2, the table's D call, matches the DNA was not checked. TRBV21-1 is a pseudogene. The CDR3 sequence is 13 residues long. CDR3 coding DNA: TGTGCCAGCAGCGAAGAGCGGGAGGGGGGGCAGTACTTC. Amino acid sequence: CASSEEREGGQYF.

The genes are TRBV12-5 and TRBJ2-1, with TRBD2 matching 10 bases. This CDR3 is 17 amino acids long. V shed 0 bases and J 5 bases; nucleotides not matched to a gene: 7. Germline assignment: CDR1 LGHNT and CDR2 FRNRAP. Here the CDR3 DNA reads TGTGCTAGTGGTTTGGTCACCGGGACTAGCGTCAACAATGAGCAGTTCTTC. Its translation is CASGLVTGTSVNNEQFF.

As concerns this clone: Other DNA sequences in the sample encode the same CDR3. This chain's CDR3 is CASSLGTDYNYGYTF. In nucleotides, the CDR3 is TGTGCCAGCAGCCTCGGGACAGATTATAACTATGGCTACACCTTC. The chain carries TRBV7-9 and TRBJ1-2, with 7 bases aligning to TRBD1. Germline V lookup: CDR1 SEHNR, CDR2 FQNEAQ (reference sequence). This CDR3 region has 15 residues. Germline trimming cut 5 bases from V and 1 base from J; bases unmatched to any gene: 7.

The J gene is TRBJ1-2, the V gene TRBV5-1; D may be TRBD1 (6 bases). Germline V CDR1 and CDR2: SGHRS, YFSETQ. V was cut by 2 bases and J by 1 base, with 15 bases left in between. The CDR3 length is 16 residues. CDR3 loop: CASSFTGTTFNYGYTF. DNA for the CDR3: TGCGCCAGCAGCTTTACCGGGACAACCTTTAACTATGGCTACACCTTC.

The DNA for the CDR3 is TGTGCCAGCAGCTTAGATTTAGGAGGAGGGTCCTCCTACAATGAGCAGTTCTTC. Amino acid sequence: CASSLDLGGGSSYNEQFF. The chain employs TRBV11-1 and TRBJ2-1; a possible D gene is TRBD2 (6 bases). This CDR3 contains 18 residues. Germline values: CDR1 SGHAT, CDR2 FQDESV (reference sequence). Trimming removed 1 base at V and 0 bases at J, with 16 bases between. The full variable domain, completed using reference TRBV11-1 and TRBJ2-1, is EAEVAQSPRYKITEKSQAVAFWCDPISGHATLYWYRQILGQGPELLVQFQDESVVDDSQLPKDRFSAERLKGVDSTLKIQPAELGDSAMYLCASSLDLGGGSSYNEQFFGPGTRLTVL.

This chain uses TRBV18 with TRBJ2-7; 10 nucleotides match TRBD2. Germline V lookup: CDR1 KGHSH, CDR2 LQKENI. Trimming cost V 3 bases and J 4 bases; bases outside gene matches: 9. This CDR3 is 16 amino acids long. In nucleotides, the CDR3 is TGTGCCAGCTCACCTAGGCAGCGGGAGGGACTATACGAGCAGTACTTC. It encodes CASSPRQREGLYEQYF.

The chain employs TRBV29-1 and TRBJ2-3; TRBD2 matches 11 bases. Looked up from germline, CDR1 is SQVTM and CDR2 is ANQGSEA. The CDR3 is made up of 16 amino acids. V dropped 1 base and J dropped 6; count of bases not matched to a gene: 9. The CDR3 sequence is CSVEGASGGKGDTQYF. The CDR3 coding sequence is TGCAGCGTTGAAGGGGCTAGCGGGGGGAAAGGGGATACGCAGTATTTT.